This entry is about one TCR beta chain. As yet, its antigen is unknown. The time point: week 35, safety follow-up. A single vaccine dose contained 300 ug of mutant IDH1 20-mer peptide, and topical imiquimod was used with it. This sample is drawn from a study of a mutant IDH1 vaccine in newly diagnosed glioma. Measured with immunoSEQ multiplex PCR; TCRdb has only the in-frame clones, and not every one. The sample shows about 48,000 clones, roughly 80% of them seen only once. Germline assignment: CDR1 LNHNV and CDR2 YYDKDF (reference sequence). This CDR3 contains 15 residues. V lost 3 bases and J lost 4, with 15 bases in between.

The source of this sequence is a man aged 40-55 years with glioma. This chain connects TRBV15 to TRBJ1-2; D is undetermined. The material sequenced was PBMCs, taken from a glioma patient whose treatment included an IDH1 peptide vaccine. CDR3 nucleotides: TGTGCCACCAGCAGGACCTCGCGGGTACTCTATGGCTACACCTTC. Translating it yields CATSRTSRVLYGYTF.